This T cell receptor (beta chain) was recovered during a study of OX40 agonist ivuxolimab in advanced cancers. The germline gives CDR1 SGHNT, CDR2 YYREEE (reference sequence). The CDR3 is made up of 15 amino acids. Trimming at V came to 2 bases and at J to 2 bases, leaving 5 bases not matched to a gene. Only in-frame clones appear in the TCRdb table, and some are missing; sequencing was by immunoSEQ multiplex PCR. The table shows around 80,000 clones, with about 88% occurring only once. This sample comprised CD4+ or CD8+ T cells sorted from blood, obtained in a trial of the OX40 agonist ivuxolimab. The clonotype was recovered from an adult with an advanced solid tumor such as melanoma, head and neck, liver or kidney cancer. The genes are TRBV5-4 and TRBJ1-2; TRBD1 aligns across 8 bases. Here the CDR3 DNA reads TGTGCCAGCAGCTTCAGACAGGGGAGAAACTATGGCTACACCTTC. Protein sequence: CASSFRQGRNYGYTF.